The source of this T cell receptor (beta chain) is a study of blood T cell repertoires in COVID-19. The wider study: In each case, the material was cDNA or gDNA derived from T cells, B-cell-depleted T cells, or PBMCs.

While infection was still active, Seattle patients were enrolled and then followed longitudinally. The authors' processing: Cell counts per sample came from amplifying reference gene primers. Assay used: immunoSEQ multiplex PCR; TCRdb lists only in-frame clones, some missing. From that table come the V and J calls and clone size; the DNA was used to work out D and trimming. The profile shows fewer than 200,000 clones, 70% to 85% of them singletons. V was clipped by 4 bases and J by 0 bases, with 6 bases between them. CDR3 length equals 13 residues. Germline CDR1 reads GTSNPN; CDR2 reads SVGIG (reference sequence).

The clonotype was recovered from a woman between 35 and 50 years old with COVID-19, enrolled during active disease. J is TRBJ2-2 and V is TRBV30, with no clear D. The sample was peripheral blood. CDR3 bases: TGTGCCTGGAAACAGCCGAACACCGGGGAGCTGTTTTTT. It codes for CAWKQPNTGELFF.